This T cell receptor (beta chain) emerged from a study of cytomegalovirus exposure and HLA in healthy donors. The PCR was carried out with 60 Vbeta primers and 13 Jbeta primers. Only in-frame clones appear in the TCRdb table, and some are missing; sequencing was by immunoSEQ multiplex PCR. The sample includes around 100,000 clones, around 67% of them seen just once. Losses at the gene ends were 1 base for V and 5 bases for J; bases not matched to a gene: 3. In germline, CDR1 is SGHTA, CDR2 FQGTGA. The CDR3 has 15 amino acids. The V call is TRBV7-3, the J call TRBJ2-7; 12 positions agree with TRBD1. Source material: PBMCs. The sequence was obtained from a woman aged 45-65 years in good health and CMV-seronegative. The CDR3 DNA reads as TGTGCCAGCAGCTTAATGGGACAGGGGGCCGACGAGCAGTACTTC. Translation gives CASSLMGQGADEQYF.